Following are 24 T cell receptor beta chains from one sample sequenced in a study of shared clonotypes between healthy human individuals. TCRdb keeps only in-frame clones here, not all; method: immunoSEQ multiplex PCR. The sample has millions of clones; 90% to 95% are singletons. The sequenced material came from naive CD4+ T cells sorted from blood. Subset: CD45RA+ positively selected. The receptor set was obtained from a man aged 18 to 30 in good health.

CDR3 protein: CASRLGGATDTQYF. CDR3 nucleotides: TGTGCCAGTCGTCTAGGAGGAGCCACAGATACGCAGTATTTT. The rearrangement links TRBV28 to TRBJ2-3; D is perhaps TRBD2 (5 bases). Looked up from germline, CDR1 is MDHEN and CDR2 is SYDVKM. The CDR3 length is 14 residues. The V gene lost 9 bases and the J gene lost 2 bases, with 15 bases spanning the gap.

The chain uses TRBV7-2 and TRBJ2-3; D gene uncertain. The germline gives CDR1 SGHTA, CDR2 FQGNSA. Trimming stripped 5 bases from V and 1 base from J, with 10 bases between. The CDR3 runs 14 residues. The CDR3 reads CASSVETGTDTQYF. DNA for the CDR3: TGTGCCAGCAGCGTAGAAACCGGCACAGATACGCAGTATTTT.

This clone was recorded once. The chain couples TRBV2 to TRBJ1-2, with no clear D. V lost 6 bases and J lost 8, with 16 bases in between. The germline V gene encodes CDR1 SNHLY and CDR2 FYNNEI. This CDR3 is built from 13 residues. The CDR3 DNA reads as TGTGCCAGCAGGGCCGGGGAAAGCGGGGGCTACACCTTC. It is translated as CASRAGESGGYTF.

A word on this clone: This sample also contains other DNA sequences that code for the same CDR3. The chain uses TRBV5-1 and TRBJ2-7; TRBD2 matches at 9 bases. There are 15 residues in the CDR3. Germline loops: CDR1 SGHRS, CDR2 YFSETQ. Trimming at V came to 3 bases and at J to 0 bases, leaving 4 bases not matched to a gene. The CDR3 loop is CASSSSGGPSYEQYF. CDR3 nucleotides: TGCGCCAGCAGCTCCAGCGGGGGGCCCTCCTACGAGCAGTACTTC.

The chain employs TRBV19 and TRBJ2-7; the D gene is possibly TRBD1 (6 bases). This CDR3 has 16 amino acids. Trimming cost V 4 bases and J 4 bases, with 20 bases left between them. CDR1 LNHDA and CDR2 SQIVND come from the germline V gene (reference sequence). The CDR3 DNA reads TGTGCCAGTAGTACGACCAGAGGGACAATGAGATACGAGCAGTACTTC. Amino acid sequence: CASSTTRGTMRYEQYF.

The count of this clone is one. The chain uses TRBV27 and TRBJ2-5; TRBD1 might be the D (6 bases). This CDR3 contains 13 residues. Between the trimmed V and J ends, which lost 3 bases and 3 bases, there was a span of 8 bases. The V gene's germline CDR1 is MNHEY and CDR2 SMNVEV (reference sequence). The CDR3 DNA follows: TGTGCCAGCAGTTTGAGGGGGAAAGAGACCCAGTACTTC. Its protein is CASSLRGKETQYF.

This chain uses TRBV7-8 with TRBJ1-1; D is uncertain. This CDR3 has 13 residues. The germline V gene has CDR1 SGHVS and CDR2 FQNEAQ. Trimming took off 5 bases at V and 2 bases at J, with 9 bases between the two ends. This CDR3 is CASSTTRNTEAFF. The CDR3 DNA sequence: TGTGCCAGCAGCACTACAAGAAACACTGAAGCTTTCTTT.

This chain links TRBV6-1 with TRBJ2-1; D might be TRBD1 (5 bases). The germline gives CDR1 MNHNS, CDR2 SASEGT. The CDR3 length is 12 residues. V lost 7 bases, J lost 7 bases, and 11 bases lay in between. The CDR3 sequence: CASKSSGNEQFF. The CDR3 DNA sequence: TGTGCCAGCAAGTCCTCAGGGAATGAGCAGTTCTTC.

This chain links TRBV5-6 with TRBJ1-5, with D perhaps matching TRBD1 (5 bases). V lost 1 base to trimming and J lost 7 bases, with 15 bases between them. The CDR3 consists of 15 residues. Germline V gene sequence: CDR1 SGHDT, CDR2 YYEEEE. The CDR3 loop reads CASSLSPGVRQPQHF. The CDR3 nucleotides read TGTGCCAGCAGCTTGAGTCCGGGGGTCAGGCAGCCCCAGCATTTT.

This clone has only one observation. J is TRBJ1-4 and V is TRBV10-3; D is perhaps TRBD1 (5 bases). Trimming pared 3 bases from V and 1 base from J, leaving 6 bases between. The CDR3 spans 14 residues. Germline CDR1 reads ENHRY; CDR2 reads SYGVKD. The chain's CDR3 is CAISDGGTNEKLFF. CDR3 DNA: TGTGCCATCAGTGATGGGGGAACTAATGAAAAACTGTTTTTT.

This clone has only one observation. The chain joins TRBV15 to TRBJ2-3; 7 positions agree with TRBD1. The CDR3 has 15 amino acids. V was clipped by 5 bases and J by 3 bases; unmatched bases: 8. Per the germline V gene, CDR1 is LNHNV and CDR2 is YYDKDF (reference sequence). The CDR3 loop is CATSRDRVGTDTQYF. In nucleotides, the CDR3 is TGTGCCACCAGCCGCGACAGGGTTGGGACAGATACGCAGTATTTT.

The J gene is TRBJ1-2, the V gene TRBV30; weak D call: TRBD1 (5 bases). The CDR3 extends over 19 amino acids. V lost 4 bases and J 8 bases, leaving 35 bases between the germline ends. In germline, CDR1 is GTSNPN, CDR2 SVGIG (reference sequence). CDR3 nucleotide sequence: TGTGCCTGGATGGGGAGGGATCAGACGGGACCTAGCTATTCGGAAGGCTACACCTTC. This gives the protein CAWMGRDQTGPSYSEGYTF. The whole variable domain, remainder taken from reference TRBV30 and TRBJ1-2, is SQTIHQWPATLVQPVGSPLSLECTVEGTSNPNLYWYRQAAGRGLQLLFYSVGIGQISSEVPQNLSASRPQDRQFILSSKKLLLSDSGFYLCAWMGRDQTGPSYSEGYTFGSGTRLTVV.

The rearrangement links TRBV4-1 to TRBJ2-1; D not resolved. The CDR3 sequence is 16 residues long. The V gene lost 1 base and the J gene lost 0 bases, with 10 bases spanning the gap. Germline-derived CDR1 and CDR2 are MGHRA and YSYEKL. In nucleotides, the CDR3 is TGCGCCAGCAGCCAAGTGGCACAGCGCTCCTACAATGAGCAGTTCTTC. Protein product: CASSQVAQRSYNEQFF.

A word on this clone: Other nucleotide sequences in the sample specify the same CDR3. This chain connects TRBV9 to TRBJ1-6, with TRBD1 matching 8 bases. Unmatched junction bases numbered 5, after V lost 0 bases and J lost 9 bases. The CDR3 is 15 amino acids. CDR1 SGDLS and CDR2 YYNGEE come from the germline V gene. CDR3 sequence: CASSVGGTGSSPLHF. The CDR3 DNA follows: TGTGCCAGCAGCGTAGGGGGGACAGGTTCTTCACCCCTCCACTTT.

For the CDR3, the DNA is TGTGCCAGCAGCGTAGCGGATACCTACAATGAGCAGTTCTTC. This codes for CASSVADTYNEQFF. The chain uses TRBV9 and TRBJ2-1; D is unclear. The CDR3 consists of 14 residues. The germline V gene encodes CDR1 SGDLS and CDR2 YYNGEE. Trimming took 0 bases from V and 2 from J, leaving 6 bases between them.

This clone is a singleton in its sample. The CDR3 region is CASSLSDALSTDTQYF. In DNA, the CDR3 is TGTGCCAGCAGTTTATCGGATGCCCTTAGCACAGATACGCAGTATTTT. The chain couples TRBV27 to TRBJ2-3; D not certain. The CDR3 sequence is 16 residues long. CDR1 is MNHEY and CDR2 is SMNVEV in the germline V gene (reference sequence). V dropped 0 bases and J dropped 0 bases, with 10 bases sitting between them.

This clone was seen only once. The chain links TRBV4-3 to TRBJ2-7; tentative D call: TRBD1 (5 bases). The CDR3 runs to 17 residues. Per the germline V gene, CDR1 is LGHNA and CDR2 is YSLEER. Trimming stripped 0 bases from V and 2 bases from J, with 17 bases between. In DNA form, the CDR3 reads TGCGCCAGCAGCCAAGATATCCCTTCGGACATTCCCTACGAGCAGTACTTC. It specifies CASSQDIPSDIPYEQYF.

V is TRBV6-1 and J is TRBJ2-7, with 7 bases fitting TRBD1. This CDR3 has 14 residues. With V trimmed by 3 bases and J by 3 bases, 5 bases remained unmatched. CDR1 is MNHNS, CDR2 SASEGT, per germline. The CDR3 DNA reads as TGTGCCAGCAGTGAGGTGGCAGGGGGCTACGAGCAGTACTTC. Translation: CASSEVAGGYEQYF.

The chain combines TRBV28 with TRBJ1-1; perhaps TRBD1 as D (5 bases). The V end was cut by 6 bases, the J end by 6 bases, with 14 bases between. Germline values: CDR1 MDHEN, CDR2 SYDVKM. The CDR3 has 13 residues. Here the CDR3 DNA reads TGTGCCAGCAGCCTCAGCAGGGTCGCTGAAGCTTTCTTT. Translating it yields CASSLSRVAEAFF.

This clone showed up just once. The genes are TRBV4-3 and TRBJ2-1; 9 nucleotides match TRBD2. The CDR3 has 16 amino acids. Germline V lookup: CDR1 LGHNA, CDR2 YSLEER. After removal of 1 base from V and 3 bases from J, the junction contained 4 bases not matched to a gene. CDR3 loop: CASSQVGSGSYNEQFF. The CDR3 DNA reads as TGCGCCAGCAGCCAAGTTGGTAGCGGGAGCTACAATGAGCAGTTCTTC.

Worth noting for this clone: This sample includes further DNA sequences coding for the same CDR3. The genes are TRBV9 and TRBJ1-4; D is undetermined. This CDR3 region has 15 residues. The V gene lost 0 bases and the J gene lost 0 bases, with 6 bases spanning the gap. Germline V gene data show CDR1 as SGDLS and CDR2 as YYNGEE. The CDR3 reads CASSVGSATNEKLFF. Here the CDR3 DNA reads TGTGCCAGCAGCGTAGGTTCAGCAACTAATGAAAAACTGTTTTTT.

The V gene is TRBV18, the J gene TRBJ2-7, with 8 bases aligning to TRBD1. The ends lost 6 bases at V and 2 bases at J; junction bases unmatched: 3. Germline CDR1 is KGHSH and CDR2 is LQKENI. The CDR3 sequence is 13 residues long. For the CDR3, the DNA is TGTGCCAGCTCGGGACAGGACCCCTACGAGCAGTACTTC. This translates into CASSGQDPYEQYF.

The chain recombines TRBV12-1 with TRBJ2-1; the DNA was not compared with TRBD2, the D call given in the table. TRBV12-1 is listed as a pseudogene. The CDR3 runs 17 residues. The CDR3 loop is CASSSPGRDGPYNEQFF. The CDR3 DNA reads as TGTGCCAGCAGCTCCCCCGGGCGGGACGGGCCCTACAATGAGCAGTTCTTC.

The chain couples TRBV29-1 to TRBJ1-2; 8 bases agree with TRBD1. Germline V gene lookup returns CDR1 SQVTM and CDR2 ANQGSEA. This CDR3 contains 14 residues. V shed 6 bases and J 1 base; nucleotides not matched to a gene: 7. The CDR3 DNA is TGCAGCGTATCGACAGGGGCTTTTAACTATGGCTACACCTTC. This sequence encodes CSVSTGAFNYGYTF. The complete variable domain, with remaining parts taken from reference TRBV29-1 and TRBJ1-2, reads SAVISQKPSRDICQRGTSLTIQCQVDSQVTMMFWYRQQPGQSLTLIATANQGSEATYESGFVIDKFPISRPNLTFSTLTVSNMSPEDSSIYLCSVSTGAFNYGYTFGSGTRLTVV.